The 12 T cell receptor beta chains reported below all come from one sample, sequenced in a study of cytomegalovirus exposure and HLA in healthy donors. PCR was performed using 60 Vbeta and 13 Jbeta primers. Profiled with immunoSEQ multiplex PCR; TCRdb holds only in-frame clones, not every one. The data contain about 130,000 clones, over 75% of them seen just once; the ten biggest clones take up around 1.7%. Sequenced sample: PBMCs. The receptor source for this set is a boy between 10 and 17 years old in good health and CMV-seronegative.

This clone was seen once. The rearrangement uses TRBV7-2 and TRBJ2-5; D might be TRBD2 (6 bases). The J call may be incorrect, as the DNA end agrees better with TRBJ2-7. This CDR3 region has 13 residues. Germline V gene lookup returns CDR1 SGHTA and CDR2 FQGNSA. CDR3 DNA sequence: TGTGCCAGCAGCTTCGGGAGAGGGGACGAGCAGTACTTC. It yields the protein CASSFGRGDEQYF.

V and J are TRBV7-2 and TRBJ2-2; 7 nucleotides match TRBD1. This CDR3 contains 15 residues. V was pared by 2 bases and J by 7 bases, with 7 bases of the junction left unmatched. Germline assignment: CDR1 SGHTA and CDR2 FQGNSA. The CDR3 nucleotides are TGTGCCAGCAGCTTAAGGACACAGGGGAGCGGGGAGCTGTTTTTT. Protein product: CASSLRTQGSGELFF.

This clone occurred once. The chain is built from TRBV19 and TRBJ2-7, with D hard to call. Germline CDR1 reads LNHDA; CDR2 reads SQIVND (reference sequence). The CDR3 contains 14 residues. Deletions cut 5 bases from V and 6 bases from J, with 17 bases between. CDR3 sequence reads: CASSSIVRSSEQYF. CDR3 nucleotides: TGTGCCAGTAGTTCAATAGTCCGGAGCAGCGAGCAGTACTTC.

The chain combines TRBV19 with TRBJ1-5, with 7 bases matching TRBD1. The CDR3 is 15 amino acids. Germline CDR1 LNHDA, CDR2 SQIVND (reference sequence). V was pared by 6 bases and J by 5 bases, with 10 bases of the junction left unmatched. CDR3 sequence reads: CASRALGTDYQPQHF. The CDR3 DNA reads as TGTGCCAGTAGAGCGCTAGGGACAGATTATCAGCCCCAGCATTTT.

The chain employs TRBV30 and TRBJ2-7; D gene uncertain. The CDR3 covers 13 residues. V was clipped by 0 bases and J by 0 bases, with 6 bases between them. From germline, CDR1 is GTSNPN and CDR2 SVGIG (reference sequence). The CDR3 here is CAWSVHSSYEQYF. The CDR3 DNA reads TGTGCCTGGAGTGTGCATAGCTCCTACGAGCAGTACTTC.

The genes are TRBV14 and TRBJ1-2, with D maybe TRBD1 (5 bases). This CDR3 spans 14 amino acids. Trimming removed 3 bases at V and 8 bases at J, with 16 bases between. CDR1 is SGHDN and CDR2 is FVKESK in the germline V gene. CDR3 DNA sequence: TGTGCCAGCAGCCACAGGGAAAAGGTATTAGGCTACACCTTC. Encoded protein: CASSHREKVLGYTF.

This chain links TRBV5-1 with TRBJ2-2, with 11 bases aligning to TRBD2. This CDR3 has 17 amino acids. Germline trimming cut 5 bases from V and 5 bases from J; bases unmatched to any gene: 11. Germline-derived CDR1 and CDR2 are SGHRS and YFSETQ. Here the CDR3 DNA reads TGCGCCAGCAGTCATCGAACTAGCGGGAGTGTGACCGGGGAGCTGTTTTTT. It translates to CASSHRTSGSVTGELFF.

The V call is TRBV9, the J call TRBJ2-2; no reliable D call. CDR1 and CDR2 from the germline V gene are SGDLS and YYNGEE. This CDR3 is 14 amino acids long. V gave up 0 bases and J gave up 1 base, with 4 bases separating them. The CDR3 loop reads CASSVDGNTGELFF. The DNA of the CDR3 is TGTGCCAGCAGCGTAGACGGGAACACCGGGGAGCTGTTTTTT.

V gene TRBV25-1 combines with J gene TRBJ2-1, with D tentatively TRBD1 (5 bases). Trimming removed 4 bases at V and 6 bases at J, with 10 bases between. The germline CDR1 and CDR2 sequences are MGHDK and SYGVNS. This CDR3 contains 13 residues. CDR3 amino acids: CASSGDSLNEQFF. In nucleotides, the CDR3 is TGTGCCAGCAGTGGCGACAGTCTCAATGAGCAGTTCTTC.

This chain links TRBV7-9 with TRBJ2-2; D uncertain. Germline lookup yields CDR1 SEHNR and CDR2 FQNEAQ (reference sequence). This CDR3 is 15 amino acids long. V shed 5 bases and J shed 1 base, with 11 bases lying between them. Here the CDR3 DNA reads TGTGCCAGCAGCCACCCGAGGATGAACACCGGGGAGCTGTTTTTT. Translation gives CASSHPRMNTGELFF. The full variable domain, its missing parts supplied by reference TRBV7-9 and TRBJ2-2, is DTGVSQNPRHKITKRGQNVTFRCDPISEHNRLYWYRQTLGQGPEFLTYFQNEAQLEKSRLLSDRFSAERPKGSFSTLEIQRTEQGDSAMYLCASSHPRMNTGELFFGEGSRLTVL.

V is TRBV23-1 and J is TRBJ1-2, with 8 bases that match TRBD1. TRBV23-1 falls under the ORF class, with uncertain function. The CDR3 contains 14 residues. After removal of 4 bases from V and 2 bases from J, the junction contained 3 bases not matched to a gene. CDR3 amino acids: CASSPRTGNYGYTF. CDR3 coding DNA: TGCGCCAGCAGTCCGAGGACAGGGAACTATGGCTACACCTTC.

The chain joins TRBV10-1 to TRBJ1-1, with 8 bases aligning to TRBD1. Per germline, CDR1 WNHNN and CDR2 SYGVQD (reference sequence). The CDR3 consists of 21 residues. The V and J ends lost 0 bases and 1 base, in that order; junction bases with no gene match: 19. The CDR3, as DNA: TGCGCCAGCAGTGAGTCTGGACAGGGTAGCCCCCCCGCTACGACGAACACTGAAGCTTTCTTT. Amino acid sequence: CASSESGQGSPPATTNTEAFF.